The rows below give T cell receptor beta chains drawn from one sample of a study of blood T cell repertoires in COVID-19. Assay used: immunoSEQ multiplex PCR; TCRdb lists only in-frame clones, some missing. The sample consists of fewer than 250,000 clones, about 85% of them appearing once. Source material: PBMCs or T cells enriched from blood (not recorded which). These TCRs come from a man younger than 45 who had recovered from COVID-19. Each CDR3 is given with its conserved first and last residue. Fields, in order: D gene, clone size, V gene, J gene, CDR3 DNA, CDR3 protein. A D gene is named only where the DNA matches it firmly. Rows give clone size only sometimes, using once, few, many, or a class for an expanded clone.

>-|-|TRBV5-4|TRBJ1-1
TGTGCCAGCAGCTCATATACAGGGAGAGCTTTCTTT
CASSSYTGRAFF
>TRBD1|-|TRBV30|TRBJ1-6
TGTGCCTGGCAGGAACCAGGGACAGGGCTTTCACCCCTCCACTTT
CAWQEPGTGLSPLHF
>-|-|TRBV12-2|TRBJ1-6
TGTGCAAGTCGCTTAGAATCGCGTTATAATTCACCCCTCCACTTT
CASRLESRYNSPLHF
>TRBD1|-|TRBV5-1|TRBJ1-5
TGCGCCAGCAGCCCCGGGACAGGGGGCAATCAGCCCCAGCATTTT
CASSPGTGGNQPQHF
>TRBD2|-|TRBV5-4|TRBJ2-1
TGTGCCAGCAGCTTGGAACGGGGGGGATGGTCCACAAGTGAGCAGTTCTTC
CASSLERGGWSTSEQFF
>-|-|TRBV19|TRBJ2-4
TGTGCCAGCACAGGGGATTTCCTAGGCGGGACCTATATTCAGTACTTC
CASTGDFLGGTYIQYF
>TRBD1|-|TRBV6-5|TRBJ1-2
TGTGCCAGCAGGACCCAACAGGGGGGGAGCTATGGCTACACCTTC
CASRTQQGGSYGYTF
>-|-|TRBV4-1|TRBJ1-1
TGCGCCAGCAGCCAAGATAGGGCAGGGGAAGCTTTCTTT
CASSQDRAGEAFF
>TRBD1|-|TRBV24-1|TRBJ1-5
TGTGCCACCGAGGGGGCGGACCGGGGGCAGCCCCAGCATTTT
CATEGADRGQPQHF
>TRBD1|-|TRBV27|TRBJ2-7
TGTGCCAGCACCGCAATAGACAGGGCCTACGAGCAGTACTTC
CASTAIDRAYEQYF
>TRBD2|once|TRBV10-3|TRBJ2-2
TGTGCCATCAGTGGAGAGCGGGAGGGCCTGGCCGGGGAGCTGTTTTTT
CAISGEREGLAGELFF
>TRBD2|-|TRBV5-1|TRBJ2-1
TGCGCCAGCCGCCGACTAGCGGGATTAGAAAATGAGCAGTTCTTC
CASRRLAGLENEQFF
>TRBD2|-|TRBV10-1|TRBJ2-5
TGCGCCAGCAGTGGAGCGGGAGAGGAGGAGACCCAGTACTTC
CASSGAGEEETQYF
>-|-|TRBV5-5|TRBJ1-3
TGTGCCAGCAGCTTGGGACACCAAAACTCTGGAAACACCATATATTTT
CASSLGHQNSGNTIYF
>TRBD1|-|TRBV7-2|TRBJ2-2
TGTGCCAGCAGCAGACAGGGCTTGGACACCGGGGAGCTGTTTTTT
CASSRQGLDTGELFF
>TRBD2|-|TRBV10-3|TRBJ2-2
TGTGCCATCAGTGAGTCGGGCGGGAGAGGGTCCGGGGAGCTGTTTTTT
CAISESGGRGSGELFF
>TRBD1|-|TRBV4-2|TRBJ2-7
TGTGCCAGCAGCCGGGACAGGGGCTTCGACGAGCAGTACTTC
CASSRDRGFDEQYF
>-|once|TRBV7-9|TRBJ2-7
TGTGCCAGCAGCTTAGCCCGAGGCTACGAGCAGTACTTC
CASSLARGYEQYF
>TRBD1|-|TRBV18|TRBJ1-5
TGTGCCAGCTCACCAGGGACAGGGGGTGGGAATCAGCCCCAGCATTTT
CASSPGTGGGNQPQHF
>TRBD2|-|TRBV4-1|TRBJ2-7
TGCGCCAGCAGCCTCTACGGGACTAGCGCAGCCTACGAGCAGTACTTC
CASSLYGTSAAYEQYF
>TRBD2|-|TRBV4-1|TRBJ2-7
TGCGCCAGCAGCCAAGATACTAGCGGGAACTTAGAGCAGTACTTC
CASSQDTSGNLEQYF
>-|-|TRBV18|TRBJ1-1
TGTGCCAGCTCACCAACAGGACGGAGCTCTGAAGCTTTCTTT
CASSPTGRSSEAFF
>-|-|TRBV9|TRBJ2-7
TGTGCCAGCAGCGTAGCACCGACAGGTACCTACGAGCAGTACTTC
CASSVAPTGTYEQYF
>-|-|TRBV19|TRBJ1-5
TGTGCCAGTACCGAGGGGGAGAATAGCAATCAGCCCCAGCATTTT
CASTEGENSNQPQHF
>-|-|TRBV7-9|TRBJ2-2
TGTGCCAGCAGCCGGGCCGGGGAGCTGTTTTTT
CASSRAGELFF
>TRBD1|-|TRBV9|TRBJ1-5
TGTGCCAGCAGCGCCGGGGACAGGGGGAATCAGCCCCAGCATTTT
CASSAGDRGNQPQHF
>-|-|TRBV9|TRBJ1-1
TGTGCCAGCAGCGTAGAGTCAGGGCCATGGGGCACTGAAGCTTTCTTT
CASSVESGPWGTEAFF
>TRBD1|-|TRBV3-1/TRBV3-2|TRBJ1-3
TGTGCCAGCAGCCAACCTCAGGGGGCTAGTGGAAACACCATATATTTT
CASSQPQGASGNTIYF
>TRBD1|-|TRBV6-5|TRBJ1-5
TGTGCCAGTCTCACGGACAGGGGTTATCAGCCCCAGCATTTT
CASLTDRGYQPQHF
>TRBD1|-|TRBV29-1|TRBJ2-2
TGCAGCGTTGAAGGGACAGGGAACACCGGGGAGCTGTTTTTT
CSVEGTGNTGELFF
>-|-|TRBV6-1|TRBJ1-5
TGTGCCAGCAGTGAAGGGTCTAGGGTTGGGGGGCAGCCCCAGCATTTT
CASSEGSRVGGQPQHF
>-|-|TRBV5-8|TRBJ2-3
TGTGCCAGCAGCGGCGGTGCAAAGGATACGCAGTATTTT
CASSGGAKDTQYF
>TRBD2|-|TRBV10-1|TRBJ2-2
TGCGCCTCTGCCCCCAGGACTAGCGGGGGGGCCTCGGACACCGGGGAGCTGTTTTTT
CASAPRTSGGASDTGELFF
>-|once|TRBV5-1|TRBJ2-5
TGCGCCAGCAATGTGGGGCTAGATGGGGAGACCCAGTACTTC
CASNVGLDGETQYF
>TRBD2|-|TRBV7-3|TRBJ2-1
TGTGCCAGCAGCTTAACAGGGGCTAGCGGGAGGACCAATGAGCAGTTCTTC
CASSLTGASGRTNEQFF
>TRBD1|-|TRBV27|TRBJ2-7
TGTGCCAGCCTAGGGGGCAACGAGCAGTACTTC
CASLGGNEQYF
>TRBD1|-|TRBV6-5|TRBJ2-7
TGTGCCAGCAGTTACGATCCGGGACAGGGGTTCCACGAGCAGTACTTC
CASSYDPGQGFHEQYF
>-|-|TRBV3-1/TRBV3-2|TRBJ2-3
TGTGCCAGCAGCTCGCGGGACAGCGGCACAGATACGCAGTATTTT
CASSSRDSGTDTQYF
>-|-|TRBV24-1|TRBJ1-6
TGTGCCACCAGTGACCTAGTCAGGGTAGGTTCACCCCTCCACTTT
CATSDLVRVGSPLHF
>-|-|TRBV9|TRBJ1-2
TGTGCCAGCAGCGTCGGGTCGATGTTTACTAACTATGGCTACACCTTC
CASSVGSMFTNYGYTF
>TRBD1|-|TRBV5-1|TRBJ1-6
TGCGCCAGCAGCTTGGAGGGTGGGACAGGAGATAATTCACCCCTCCACTTT
CASSLEGGTGDNSPLHF
>-|-|TRBV28|TRBJ1-5
TGTGCCAGCACCGGTCGGGGATCCGGACAGCCCCAGCATTTT
CASTGRGSGQPQHF
>-|-|TRBV11-2|TRBJ1-4
TGTGCCAGCAGCTTAGATCTGGGCAGTCCGGAAGCAACTAATGAAAAACTGTTTTTT
CASSLDLGSPEATNEKLFF
>-|many|TRBV13|TRBJ2-2
TGTGCCAGCAGCCATAACACCGGGGAGCTGTTTTTT
CASSHNTGELFF
>-|-|TRBV29-1|TRBJ1-1
TGCAGCGTTTCCCGCCCAGGTGGTAACACTGAAGCTTTCTTT
CSVSRPGGNTEAFF
>TRBD1|-|TRBV3-1/TRBV3-2|TRBJ2-1
TGTGCCAGCAGCCAAGAATTGACAGGGGGACAGGAGCAGTTCTTC
CASSQELTGGQEQFF